Following are 24 T cell receptor beta chains from one sample sequenced in a study of cytomegalovirus exposure and HLA in healthy donors (dated by TCRdb to 2015 to 2018). Preparation of the library involved the immunoSEQ multiplex PCR assay. The table comes from immuneACCESS by way of TCRdb, which keeps in-frame sequences with V and J called. Part of the clones is missing from these tables; in studies checked, under half for an unresolved V gene and the rest for unknown reasons. Recorded for this sample are around 130,000 clones; roughly 84% of them occurred a single time. The top ten hold 2.1% of the sample. Sample: PBMCs. These receptors all stem from a woman in her 30s in good health and CMV-seronegative.

This clone was seen only once. The chain has TRBV9 and TRBJ2-2; TRBD1 matches at 7 bases. Germline V lookup: CDR1 SGDLS, CDR2 YYNGEE. Trimming removed 0 bases from V and 4 bases from J; junction bases left unmatched: 3. The CDR3 is 15 residues long. The CDR3 sequence is CASSVGQGPTGELFF. DNA for the CDR3: TGTGCCAGCAGCGTAGGACAGGGTCCCACCGGGGAGCTGTTTTTT.

The gene calls are TRBV6-5 and TRBJ1-5, with TRBD1 as a possible D gene (6 bases). The V and J ends lost 6 bases and 2 bases respectively, with 14 bases between them. The CDR3 covers 15 residues. CDR1 and CDR2 (germline): MNHEY, SVGAGI. Here the CDR3 reads CASRKQGRGNQPQHF. CDR3 nucleotide sequence: TGTGCCAGCAGAAAACAGGGTCGAGGCAATCAGCCCCAGCATTTT.

V usage is TRBV2 and J usage is TRBJ2-3, with TRBD1 matching over 10 bases. This CDR3 has 16 residues. V was pared by 5 bases and J by 3 bases, with 8 bases of the junction left unmatched. The germline CDR1 and CDR2 sequences are SNHLY and FYNNEI. As DNA, the CDR3 is TGTGCCAGCAGTAAGACAGGGGGCGGGTGGACAGATACGCAGTATTTT. The encoded protein is CASSKTGGGWTDTQYF.

The rearrangement links TRBV2 to TRBJ2-3; D ambiguous. The length of the CDR3 is 12 residues. Germline V CDR1 and CDR2: SNHLY, FYNNEI. V lost 3 bases and J lost 5, with 6 bases in between. The CDR3 region has the DNA TGTGCCAGCAGTGAGCTGCGAGATACGCAGTATTTT. Translated: CASSELRDTQYF.

The chain recombines TRBV30 with TRBJ2-7; 9 bases align to TRBD2. The CDR3 totals 14 residues. CDR1 and CDR2 from the germline V gene are GTSNPN and SVGIG (reference sequence). After removal of 1 base from V and 2 bases from J, the junction contained 3 bases not matched to a gene. The CDR3 is CAWSGTSVAYEQYF. In DNA, the CDR3 is TGTGCCTGGAGTGGGACTAGCGTGGCCTACGAGCAGTACTTC. The complete variable domain, with remaining parts taken from reference TRBV30 and TRBJ2-7, reads SQTIHQWPATLVQPVGSPLSLECTVEGTSNPNLYWYRQAAGRGLQLLFYSVGIGQISSEVPQNLSASRPQDRQFILSSKKLLLSDSGFYLCAWSGTSVAYEQYFGPGTRLTVT.

Here the CDR3 reads CASSSPVGELFF. CDR3 nucleotides: TGTGCCAGCAGCTCCCCCGTAGGGGAGCTGTTTTTT. The chain employs TRBV6-5 and TRBJ2-2; no clear D. This CDR3 is built from 12 residues. Between the trimmed V and J ends, which lost 6 bases and 8 bases, there was a span of 10 bases. In germline, CDR1 is MNHEY, CDR2 SVGAGI.

This clone appeared once. V gene TRBV10-3 combines with J gene TRBJ2-7, with 11 nucleotides matching TRBD1. Losses at the gene ends were 5 bases for V and 3 bases for J; bases not matched to a gene: 3. Germline CDR1 ENHRY, CDR2 SYGVKD. This CDR3 spans 14 amino acids. The CDR3 protein is CAISPGQGVYEQYF. CDR3 nucleotide sequence: TGTGCCATCAGTCCGGGACAGGGGGTCTACGAGCAGTACTTC.

The chain couples TRBV7-9 to TRBJ1-3; D might be TRBD1 (5 bases). This CDR3 has 14 amino acids. Trimming pared 5 bases from V and 2 bases from J, leaving 10 bases between. Germline CDR1 reads SEHNR; CDR2 reads FQNEAQ (reference sequence). CDR3 amino acids: CASSTQGAGNTIYF. In nucleotides, the CDR3 is TGTGCCAGCAGCACTCAGGGTGCTGGAAACACCATATATTTT.

The V call is TRBV18, the J call TRBJ1-4; D may be TRBD1 (6 bases). This CDR3 has 19 residues. Deletions cut 2 bases from V and 2 bases from J, with 21 bases between. Germline CDR1 and CDR2: KGHSH and LQKENI. Here the CDR3 reads CASSPMVSLGAGTNEKLFF. The CDR3 bases are TGTGCCAGCTCACCAATGGTTTCGCTGGGGGCTGGGACTAATGAAAAACTGTTTTTT.

This clone was counted only a few times. The J gene is TRBJ2-7, the V gene TRBV15, with TRBD2 as a possible D gene (6 bases). Looked up from germline, CDR1 is LNHNV and CDR2 is YYDKDF (reference sequence). The CDR3 length is 16 residues. V was pared by 3 bases and J by 9 bases, with 24 bases between. The CDR3 region is CATSSPKGGMPTGQYF. The CDR3 nucleotides read TGTGCCACCAGCAGTCCTAAAGGAGGGATGCCTACAGGGCAGTACTTC.

The chain couples TRBV30 to TRBJ2-7; 9 bases map to TRBD1. Per the germline V gene, CDR1 is GTSNPN and CDR2 is SVGIG (reference sequence). Trimming took 3 bases from V and 7 from J; bases not matched to a gene: 16. This CDR3 is built from 16 residues. CDR3 coding DNA: TGTGCCTGGAGGCAAGCCGGGACAGGGAGGTCGGGTGAGCAGTACTTC. This translates into CAWRQAGTGRSGEQYF. The full variable domain, completed using reference TRBV30 and TRBJ2-7, is SQTIHQWPATLVQPVGSPLSLECTVEGTSNPNLYWYRQAAGRGLQLLFYSVGIGQISSEVPQNLSASRPQDRQFILSSKKLLLSDSGFYLCAWRQAGTGRSGEQYFGPGTRLTVT.

This clone showed up just once. The chain carries TRBV27 and TRBJ2-7; a weak D match, TRBD1 (7 bases). Trimming shortened V by 3 bases and J by 7 bases, and 13 bases separated the two germline ends. The CDR3 is 13 residues long. Germline V lookup: CDR1 MNHEY, CDR2 SMNVEV (reference sequence). The CDR3 is CASSFKGAGEQYF. CDR3 DNA sequence: TGTGCCAGCAGTTTCAAGGGGGCGGGAGAGCAGTACTTC.

This rearrangement joins TRBV30 to TRBJ1-5; 8 bases match TRBD1. This CDR3 has 13 residues. Losses at the gene ends were 1 base for V and 4 bases for J; bases not matched to a gene: 0. The germline V gene has CDR1 GTSNPN and CDR2 SVGIG (reference sequence). The CDR3: CAWSGQGNQPQHF. CDR3 sequence (DNA): TGTGCCTGGAGTGGACAGGGGAATCAGCCCCAGCATTTT.

This chain joins TRBV7-6 and TRBJ1-1; D may be TRBD1 (6 bases). The CDR3 has 16 residues. The germline V gene has CDR1 SGHVS and CDR2 FNYEAQ. The V and J ends lost 1 base and 0 bases respectively, with 12 bases between them. Written as DNA, the CDR3 is TGTGCCAGCAGCTTAGGCACGACAGGAATGAACACTGAAGCTTTCTTT. Its protein is CASSLGTTGMNTEAFF.

CDR3 protein: CASRPSRRGPSYNSPLHF. CDR3 sequence (DNA): TGTGCCAGCAGACCCTCTCGCAGGGGGCCCTCCTATAATTCACCCCTCCACTTT. The chain links TRBV28 to TRBJ1-6; the match to TRBD1 covers 8 bases. J gave up 0 bases and V 6 bases, and 10 bases lay outside the gene matches. CDR3 length: 18 residues. The germline CDR1 and CDR2 sequences are MDHEN and SYDVKM.

The chain links TRBV7-2 to TRBJ1-6; TRBD1 agrees at 7 bases. Trimming took 5 bases from V and 14 from J; bases not matched to a gene: 9. CDR3 length: 13 amino acids. CDR1 and CDR2 (germline): SGHTA, FQGNSA. Here the CDR3 reads CASSKGGEWTLHF. The CDR3 DNA follows: TGTGCCAGCAGCAAAGGGGGCGAATGGACCCTCCACTTT.

The chain has TRBV9 and TRBJ2-2; tentatively, D is TRBD2 (6 bases). V was trimmed by 3 bases and J by 7 bases, leaving 19 bases between them. The CDR3 is 16 amino acids. The germline gives CDR1 SGDLS, CDR2 YYNGEE. CDR3 sequence reads: CASSAGSLARVGELFF. The CDR3 bases are TGTGCCAGCAGCGCCGGGTCGCTAGCGAGGGTCGGGGAGCTGTTTTTT.

This chain joins TRBV5-6 and TRBJ2-5, with 7 positions matching TRBD2. Per the germline V gene, CDR1 is SGHDT and CDR2 is YYEEEE. The CDR3 runs to 15 residues. The V and J ends lost 0 bases and 2 bases, in that order; junction bases with no gene match: 4. CDR3 amino acids: CASSLVGGGQETQYF. DNA for the CDR3: TGTGCCAGCAGCTTGGTCGGCGGGGGACAAGAGACCCAGTACTTC.

This chain joins TRBV4-2 and TRBJ2-7; 7 bases line up with TRBD1. With V trimmed by 1 base and J by 2 bases, 2 bases remained unmatched. Germline V CDR1 and CDR2: LGHNA, YNFKEQ. The length of the CDR3 is 14 residues. The CDR3 spells CASSQGGQTYEQYF. CDR3 bases: TGTGCCAGCAGCCAAGGGGGACAGACCTACGAGCAGTACTTC.

The chain recombines TRBV27 with TRBJ2-5; maybe TRBD2 (7 bases). V shed 6 bases and J shed 5 bases, with 16 bases lying between them. This CDR3 spans 14 amino acids. Germline V gene lookup returns CDR1 MNHEY and CDR2 SMNVEV (reference sequence). The CDR3 region is CASSLGGPWETQYF. In DNA, the CDR3 is TGTGCCAGCAGCCTGGGGGGGCCTTGGGAGACCCAGTACTTC.

J is TRBJ2-3 and V is TRBV2; maybe TRBD2 (6 bases). Germline lookup yields CDR1 SNHLY and CDR2 FYNNEI. The CDR3 totals 12 residues. Deletions cut 6 bases from V and 5 bases from J, with 9 bases between. The DNA for the CDR3 is TGTGCCAGCAGGGAGGGGAGAGATACGCAGTATTTT. Its translation: CASREGRDTQYF.

V gene TRBV6-6 combines with J gene TRBJ2-2, with TRBD1 matching 7 bases. The CDR3 has 14 amino acids. J gave up 5 bases and V 6 bases, and 6 bases lay outside the gene matches. In germline, CDR1 is MNHNY, CDR2 SVGAGI (reference sequence). CDR3 bases: TGTGCCAGCAGCGACTTACAGGGGACCGGGGAGCTGTTTTTT. Translation gives CASSDLQGTGELFF.

The chain links TRBV7-8 to TRBJ2-6, with D possibly being TRBD2 (6 bases). CDR3 length: 16 amino acids. Trimming removed 0 bases from V and 2 bases from J, with 8 bases in between. Germline V gives CDR1 SGHVS, CDR2 FQNEAQ. The CDR3 DNA sequence: TGTGCCAGCAGCTTAGCGGGCGGGGCTGGGGCCAACGTCCTGACTTTC. As protein: CASSLAGGAGANVLTF.

The chain couples TRBV7-9 to TRBJ2-7; D gene ambiguous. Trimming left V 5 bases short and J 2 bases short, with 13 bases between. The CDR3 length is 14 residues. Germline loops: CDR1 SEHNR, CDR2 FQNEAQ (reference sequence). In DNA form, the CDR3 reads TGTGCCAGCAGCCCCCACGAGGTTGCCTACGAGCAGTACTTC. Its translation is CASSPHEVAYEQYF.